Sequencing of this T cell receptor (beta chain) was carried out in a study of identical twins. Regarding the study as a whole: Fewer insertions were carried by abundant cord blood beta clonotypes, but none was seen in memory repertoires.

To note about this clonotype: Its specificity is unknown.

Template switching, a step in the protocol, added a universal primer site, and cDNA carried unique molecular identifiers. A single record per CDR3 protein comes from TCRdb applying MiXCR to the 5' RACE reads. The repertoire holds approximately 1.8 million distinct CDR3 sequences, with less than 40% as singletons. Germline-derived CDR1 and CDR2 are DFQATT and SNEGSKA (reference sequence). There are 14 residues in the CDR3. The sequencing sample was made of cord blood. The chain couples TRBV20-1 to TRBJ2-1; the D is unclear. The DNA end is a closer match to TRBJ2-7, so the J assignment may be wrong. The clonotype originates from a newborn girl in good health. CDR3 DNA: TGCAGTACCCACTCCGGAAGCTCCTACAATGAGCAGTACTTC. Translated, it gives CSTHSGSSYNEQYF.